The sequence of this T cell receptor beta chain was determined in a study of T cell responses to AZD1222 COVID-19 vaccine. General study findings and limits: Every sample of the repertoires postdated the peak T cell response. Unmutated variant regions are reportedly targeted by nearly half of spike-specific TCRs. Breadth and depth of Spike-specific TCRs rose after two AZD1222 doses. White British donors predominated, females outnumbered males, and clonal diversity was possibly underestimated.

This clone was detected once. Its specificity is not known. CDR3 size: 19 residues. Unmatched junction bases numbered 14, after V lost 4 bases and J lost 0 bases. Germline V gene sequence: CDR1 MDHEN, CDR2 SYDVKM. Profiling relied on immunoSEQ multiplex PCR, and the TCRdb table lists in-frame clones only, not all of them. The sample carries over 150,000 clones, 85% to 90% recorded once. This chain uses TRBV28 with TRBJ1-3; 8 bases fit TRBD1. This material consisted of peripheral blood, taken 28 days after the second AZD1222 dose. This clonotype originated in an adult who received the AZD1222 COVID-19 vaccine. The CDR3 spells CASSSIPHRQGFSGNTIYF. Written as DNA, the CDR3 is TGTGCCAGCAGTTCTATCCCTCACCGACAGGGGTTCTCTGGAAACACCATATATTTT.